This T cell receptor (beta chain) derives from a study of Graves' ophthalmopathy and Graves' hyperthyroidism. Study as a whole: Researchers obtained peripheral blood at initial diagnosis, before any treatment had begun.

All donors with ophthalmopathy were recorded as having moderate-to-severe activity, CAS ≥3, NOSPECS ≥4 and a duration under 3 months. Uncontrolled infections, pregnancy, lactation or other autoimmune diseases led to patient exclusion. Isolation of PBMCs was performed using roughly 10 ml of fresh peripheral blood. The authors amplified TCR beta CDR3 regions, and they did so from RNA transcripts for repertoire sequencing. The first round was an RT-PCR with HTBI primers, and the second round was a multiplex PCR. One entry per CDR3 protein results from TCRdb running MiXCR on the multiplex PCR reads. Of 57,000 or so distinct CDR3 sequences in the sample, roughly 46% were seen once. CDR3 size: 15 residues. Germline V lookup: CDR1 DFQATT, CDR2 SNEGSKA (reference sequence). V gave up 3 bases and J gave up 8 bases; unmatched junction bases: 15.

This sequence was found in an adult woman with Graves' ophthalmopathy. V gene TRBV20-1 combines with J gene TRBJ1-1; 7 nucleotides line up with TRBD1. Sequenced input: peripheral blood. CDR3 amino acids: CSARGRGQIPREAFF. CDR3 sequence (DNA): TGCAGTGCTAGGGGACGGGGACAGATCCCCAGGGAAGCTTTCTTT.